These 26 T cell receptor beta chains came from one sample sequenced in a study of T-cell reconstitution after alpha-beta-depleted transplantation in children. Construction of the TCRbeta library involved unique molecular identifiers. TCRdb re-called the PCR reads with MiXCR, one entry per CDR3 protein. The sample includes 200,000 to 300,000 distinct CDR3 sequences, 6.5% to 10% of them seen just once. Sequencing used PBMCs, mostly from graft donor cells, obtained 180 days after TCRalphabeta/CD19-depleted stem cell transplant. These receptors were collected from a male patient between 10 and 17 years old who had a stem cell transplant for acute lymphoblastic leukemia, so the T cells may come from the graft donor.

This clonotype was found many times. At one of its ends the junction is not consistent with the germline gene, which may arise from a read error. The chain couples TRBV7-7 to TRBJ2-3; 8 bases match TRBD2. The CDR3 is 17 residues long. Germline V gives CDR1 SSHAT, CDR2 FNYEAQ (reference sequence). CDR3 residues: CASSLELSSGSTDTQYF. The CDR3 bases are TGTGCTAGCAGCTTAGAGTTGTCTAGCGGGAGCACAGATACGCAGTATTTT.

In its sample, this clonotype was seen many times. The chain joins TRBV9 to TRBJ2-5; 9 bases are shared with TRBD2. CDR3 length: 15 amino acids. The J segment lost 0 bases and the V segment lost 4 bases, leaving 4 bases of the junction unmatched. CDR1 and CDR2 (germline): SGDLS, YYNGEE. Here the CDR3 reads CASSSGTSNQETQYF. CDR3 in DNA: TGTGCCAGCAGCTCCGGGACTAGCAACCAAGAGACCCAGTACTTC.

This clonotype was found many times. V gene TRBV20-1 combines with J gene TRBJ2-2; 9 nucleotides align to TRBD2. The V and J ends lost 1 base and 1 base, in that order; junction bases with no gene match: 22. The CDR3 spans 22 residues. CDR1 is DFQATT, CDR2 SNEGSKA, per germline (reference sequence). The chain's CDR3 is CSARVPVDSGRRFGGNTGELFF. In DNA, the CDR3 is TGCAGTGCTAGAGTCCCTGTAGATAGCGGGAGAAGATTTGGTGGGAACACCGGGGAGCTGTTTTTT.

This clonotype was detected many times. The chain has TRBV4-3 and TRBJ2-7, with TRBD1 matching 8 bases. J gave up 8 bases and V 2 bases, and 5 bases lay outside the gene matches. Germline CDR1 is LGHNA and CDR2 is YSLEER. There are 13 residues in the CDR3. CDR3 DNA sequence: TGCGCCAGCAGCCAACTCGGACAGGGAAAGCAGTACTTC. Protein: CASSQLGQGKQYF.

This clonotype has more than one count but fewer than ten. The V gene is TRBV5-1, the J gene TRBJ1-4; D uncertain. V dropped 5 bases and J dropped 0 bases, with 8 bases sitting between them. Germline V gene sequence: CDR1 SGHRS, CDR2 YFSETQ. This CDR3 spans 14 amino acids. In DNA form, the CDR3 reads TGCGCCAGCAGAGAGGAGGCAACTAATGAAAAACTGTTTTTT. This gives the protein CASREEATNEKLFF.

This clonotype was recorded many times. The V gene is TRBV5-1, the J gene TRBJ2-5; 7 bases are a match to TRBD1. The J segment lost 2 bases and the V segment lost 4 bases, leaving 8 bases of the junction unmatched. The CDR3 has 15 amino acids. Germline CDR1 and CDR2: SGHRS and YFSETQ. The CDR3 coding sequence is TGCGCCAGCAGCCCATACGGGACAGATCAAGAGACCCAGTACTTC. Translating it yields CASSPYGTDQETQYF.

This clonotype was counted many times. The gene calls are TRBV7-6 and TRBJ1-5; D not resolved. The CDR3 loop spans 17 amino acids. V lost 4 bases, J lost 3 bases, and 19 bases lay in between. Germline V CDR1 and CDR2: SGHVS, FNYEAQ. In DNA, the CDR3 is TGTGCCAGCAGCTCCGGGCCAAGGGCGGGCCTCAATCAGCCCCAGCATTTT. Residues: CASSSGPRAGLNQPQHF.

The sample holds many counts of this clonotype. The CDR3 reads CSARPLGSYEQYF. CDR3 nucleotides: TGCAGTGCTAGACCACTAGGATCCTACGAGCAGTACTTC. This chain joins TRBV20-1 and TRBJ2-7, with D tentatively TRBD2 (5 bases). The germline CDR1 and CDR2 sequences are DFQATT and SNEGSKA (reference sequence). This CDR3 spans 13 amino acids. Between the trimmed V and J ends, which lost 2 bases and 1 base, there was a span of 9 bases.

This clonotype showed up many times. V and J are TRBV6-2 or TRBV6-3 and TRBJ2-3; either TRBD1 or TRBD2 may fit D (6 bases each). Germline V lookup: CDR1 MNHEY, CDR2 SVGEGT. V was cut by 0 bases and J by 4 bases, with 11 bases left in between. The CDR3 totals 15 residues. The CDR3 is CASSYSVGGPDTQYF. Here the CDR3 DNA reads TGTGCCAGCAGTTACTCGGTGGGGGGCCCAGATACGCAGTATTTT.

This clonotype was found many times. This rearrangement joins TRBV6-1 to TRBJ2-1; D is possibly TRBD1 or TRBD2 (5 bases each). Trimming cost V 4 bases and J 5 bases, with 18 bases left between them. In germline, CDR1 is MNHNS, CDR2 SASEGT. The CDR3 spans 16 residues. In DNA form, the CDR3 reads TGTGCCAGCAGTGCTCCCGGGAAAAGGGGACACAATGAGCAGTTCTTC. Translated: CASSAPGKRGHNEQFF.

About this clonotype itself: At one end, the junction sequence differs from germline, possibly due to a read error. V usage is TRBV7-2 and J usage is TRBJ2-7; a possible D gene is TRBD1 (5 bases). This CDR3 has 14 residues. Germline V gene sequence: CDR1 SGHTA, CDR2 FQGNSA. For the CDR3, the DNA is TGTGCCAGCAGCTTAGAGGGGCCTGCCTACGAGCAGCACTTC. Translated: CASSLEGPAYEQHF.

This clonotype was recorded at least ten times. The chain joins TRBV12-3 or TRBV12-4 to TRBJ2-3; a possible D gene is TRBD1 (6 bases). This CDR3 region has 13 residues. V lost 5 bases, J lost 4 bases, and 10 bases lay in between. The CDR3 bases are TGTGCCAGCAGTAGGGGGTGGTCAGATACGCAGTATTTT. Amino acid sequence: CASSRGWSDTQYF.

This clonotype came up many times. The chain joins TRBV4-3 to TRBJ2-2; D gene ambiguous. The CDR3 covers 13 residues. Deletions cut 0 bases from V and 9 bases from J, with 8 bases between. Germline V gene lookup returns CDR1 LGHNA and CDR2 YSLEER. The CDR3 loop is CASSQDLARELFF. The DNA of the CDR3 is TGCGCCAGCAGCCAAGATCTGGCGAGGGAGCTGTTTTTT.

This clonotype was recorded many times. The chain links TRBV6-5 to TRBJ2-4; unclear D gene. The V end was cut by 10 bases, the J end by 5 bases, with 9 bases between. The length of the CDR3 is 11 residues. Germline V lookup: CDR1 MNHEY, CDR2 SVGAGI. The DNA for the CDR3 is TGTGCCACTCGTGCGCAAAACATTCAGTACTTC. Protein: CATRAQNIQYF.

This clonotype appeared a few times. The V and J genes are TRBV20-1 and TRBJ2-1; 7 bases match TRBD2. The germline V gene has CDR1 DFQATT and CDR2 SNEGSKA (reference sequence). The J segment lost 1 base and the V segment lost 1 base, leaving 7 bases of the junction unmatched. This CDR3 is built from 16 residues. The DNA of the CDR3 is TGCAGTGCTAGAGCCCGGACTAGTGGGTCCTACAATGAGCAGTTCTTC. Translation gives CSARARTSGSYNEQFF.

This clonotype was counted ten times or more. The CDR3 is CASSLLAGGPYEQYF. In DNA, the CDR3 is TGTGCCAGCAGCCTCCTAGCGGGGGGGCCCTACGAGCAGTACTTC. The chain links TRBV7-3 to TRBJ2-7; 12 bases map to TRBD2. CDR3 length equals 15 residues. Germline-derived CDR1 and CDR2 are SGHTA and FQGTGA. Trimming removed 5 bases from V and 2 bases from J; junction bases left unmatched: 4.

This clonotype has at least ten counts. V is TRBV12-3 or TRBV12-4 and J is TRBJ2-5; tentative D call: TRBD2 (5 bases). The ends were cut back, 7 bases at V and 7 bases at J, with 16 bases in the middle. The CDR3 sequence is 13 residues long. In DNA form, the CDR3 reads TGTGCCAGCACCCTAACTAGAGAGGGGACCCAGTACTTC. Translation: CASTLTREGTQYF.

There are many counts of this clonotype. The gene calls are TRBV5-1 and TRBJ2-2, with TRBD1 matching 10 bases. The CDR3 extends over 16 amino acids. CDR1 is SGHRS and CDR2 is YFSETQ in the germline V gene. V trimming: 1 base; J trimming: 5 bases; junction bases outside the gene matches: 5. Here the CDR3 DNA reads TGCGCCAGCAGCTTGTCCGACAGGGGGCGGACCGGGGAGCTGTTTTTT. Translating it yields CASSLSDRGRTGELFF. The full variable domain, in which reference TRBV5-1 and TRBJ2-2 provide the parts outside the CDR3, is KAGVTQTPRYLIKTRGQQVTLSCSPISGHRSVSWYQQTPGQGLQFLFEYFSETQRNKGNFPGRFSGRQFSNSRSEMNVSTLELGDSALYLCASSLSDRGRTGELFFGEGSRLTVL.

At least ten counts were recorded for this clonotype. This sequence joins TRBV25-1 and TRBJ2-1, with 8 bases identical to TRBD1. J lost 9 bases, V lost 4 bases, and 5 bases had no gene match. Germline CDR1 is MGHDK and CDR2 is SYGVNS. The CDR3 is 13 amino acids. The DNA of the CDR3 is TGTGCCAGCAGTGCCGGACAGGGCGGTGAGCAGTTCTTC. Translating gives CASSAGQGGEQFF.

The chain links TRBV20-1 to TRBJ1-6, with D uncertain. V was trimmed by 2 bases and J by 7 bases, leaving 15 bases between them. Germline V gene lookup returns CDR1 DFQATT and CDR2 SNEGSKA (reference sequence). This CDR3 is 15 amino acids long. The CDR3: CSARPPGTWNSPLHF. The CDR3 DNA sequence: TGCAGTGCTAGACCCCCGGGCACTTGGAATTCACCCCTCCACTTT.

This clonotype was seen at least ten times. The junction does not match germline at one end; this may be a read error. CDR3 in amino acids: CASSPGTAYEQYF. In DNA form, the CDR3 reads TGCGCCAGCAGCCCCGGGACAGCCTACGAGCAGTACTTC. The chain links TRBV27 to TRBJ2-7; 7 positions agree with TRBD1. Germline V gene sequence: CDR1 MNHEY, CDR2 SMNVEV (reference sequence). CDR3 length: 13 residues.

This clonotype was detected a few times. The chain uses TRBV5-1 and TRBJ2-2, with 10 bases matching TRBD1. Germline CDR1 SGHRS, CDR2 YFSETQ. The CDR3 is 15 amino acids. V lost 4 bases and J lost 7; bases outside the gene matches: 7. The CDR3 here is CASSDRDRGSGELFF. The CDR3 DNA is TGCGCCAGCAGCGACCGGGACAGGGGTAGCGGGGAGCTGTTTTTT.

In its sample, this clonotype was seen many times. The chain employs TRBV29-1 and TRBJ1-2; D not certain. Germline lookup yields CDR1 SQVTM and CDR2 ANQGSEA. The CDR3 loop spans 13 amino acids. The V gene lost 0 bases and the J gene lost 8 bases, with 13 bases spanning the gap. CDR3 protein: CSVEDLSVFGYTF. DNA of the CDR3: TGCAGCGTTGAAGACTTATCGGTTTTCGGCTACACCTTC. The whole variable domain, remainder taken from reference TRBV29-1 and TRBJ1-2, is SAVISQKPSRDICQRGTSLTIQCQVDSQVTMMFWYRQQPGQSLTLIATANQGSEATYESGFVIDKFPISRPNLTFSTLTVSNMSPEDSSIYLCSVEDLSVFGYTFGSGTRLTVV.

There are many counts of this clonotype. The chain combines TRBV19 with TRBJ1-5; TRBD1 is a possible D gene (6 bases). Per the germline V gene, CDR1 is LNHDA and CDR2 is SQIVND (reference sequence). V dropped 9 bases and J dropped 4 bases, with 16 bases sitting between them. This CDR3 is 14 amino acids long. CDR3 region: CASTTGFANQPQHF. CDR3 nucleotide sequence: TGTGCCAGCACGACAGGATTTGCAAATCAGCCCCAGCATTTT.

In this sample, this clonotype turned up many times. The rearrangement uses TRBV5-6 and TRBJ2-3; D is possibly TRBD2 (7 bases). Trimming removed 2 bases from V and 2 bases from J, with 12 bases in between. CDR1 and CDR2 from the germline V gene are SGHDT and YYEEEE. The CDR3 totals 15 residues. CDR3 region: CASSFWGGPTDTQYF. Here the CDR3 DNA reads TGTGCCAGCAGCTTCTGGGGGGGCCCCACAGATACGCAGTATTTT.

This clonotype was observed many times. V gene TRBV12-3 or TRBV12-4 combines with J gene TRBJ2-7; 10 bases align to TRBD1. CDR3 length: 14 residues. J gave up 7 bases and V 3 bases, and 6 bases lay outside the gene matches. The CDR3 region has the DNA TGTGCCAGCAGTTTTCGACAGGGGGCAAAAGAGCAGTACTTC. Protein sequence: CASSFRQGAKEQYF.